These T cell receptor beta chains were read from a single sample in a study of T cells in Graves' hyperthyroidism and ophthalmopathy. TCRdb re-called the multiplex PCR reads with MiXCR, one entry per CDR3 protein. This sample has approximately 490,000 distinct CDR3 sequences, with 22% found just once. Sample: blood. Receptor source: a woman aged 70-85 years with Graves' ophthalmopathy. Each CDR3 is given with its conserved first and last residue. The order of the fields is CDR3 protein, CDR3 DNA, V gene, J gene, D gene, clone size. D genes are given only for firm matches. Only part of the rows carry a size: once, few, many, or a class if the clone is expanded.

CASSLAASTYEQYF	TGTGCCAGCAGTCTAGCGGCTTCTACCTACGAGCAGTACTTC	TRBV2	TRBJ2-7	TRBD2	few
CASSPSIAGGQETQYF	TGTGCCAGCAGCCCATCGATAGCGGGAGGGCAAGAGACCCAGTACTTC	TRBV7-2	TRBJ2-5	TRBD2	NA
CASSQVADYSYEQYF	TGCGCCAGCAGCCAAGTGGCGGACTACTCCTACGAGCAGTACTTC	TRBV4-3	TRBJ2-7	NA	medium-sized
CASTLQTNTEAFF	TGTGCCAGTACCCTCCAGACCAACACTGAAGCTTTCTTT	TRBV28	TRBJ1-1	NA	many
CASSSQLLETQYF	TGTGCCAGCAGCTCTCAACTGCTGGAGACCCAGTACTTC	TRBV11-2	TRBJ2-5	NA	many
CASSLYAAYNEQFF	TGTGCCAGCAGCTTATACGCCGCGTACAATGAGCAGTTCTTC	TRBV7-2	TRBJ2-1	NA	few
CASSLAGESNEKLFF	TGCGCCAGCAGCTTGGCGGGGGAGTCTAATGAAAAACTGTTTTTT	TRBV5-1	TRBJ1-4	NA	NA
CASSLERGPAHSPLHF	TGTGCCAGCAGCTTAGAACGAGGGCCGGCCCATTCACCCCTCCACTTT	TRBV7-8	TRBJ1-6	NA	NA
CASRTYSNQPQHF	TGTGCCAGTCGGACGTATAGCAATCAGCCCCAGCATTTT	TRBV6-1	TRBJ1-5	NA	few
CASSYVAGDNEQFF	TGTGCCAGCAGTTACGTAGCGGGGGACAATGAGCAGTTCTTC	TRBV6-1	TRBJ2-1	TRBD2	few
CASSRIALGDSNTGELFF	TGTGCCAGCAGTCGAATAGCCCTGGGGGATTCGAACACCGGGGAGCTGTTTTTT	TRBV6-4	TRBJ2-2	NA	NA
CAISEVQGNTGELFF	TGTGCCATCAGTGAAGTACAGGGGAACACCGGGGAGCTGTTTTTT	TRBV10-3	TRBJ2-2	NA	few
CASSLDPLAGGHTQYF	TGTGCTAGCAGCTTAGACCCGCTAGCGGGAGGACATACGCAGTATTTT	TRBV7-7	TRBJ2-3	TRBD2	NA
CATSRVANTEAFF	TGTGCCACCAGCAGAGTAGCGAACACTGAAGCTTTCTTT	TRBV15	TRBJ1-1	NA	few
CATSRDRRGGNPGELFF	TGTGCCACCAGCAGAGACCGGAGGGGAGGGAATCCCGGGGAGCTGTTTTTT	TRBV15	TRBJ2-2	TRBD2	NA
CASSLGTSGGYEQYF	TGTGCCAGCAGCTTAGGGACTAGCGGGGGCTACGAGCAGTACTTC	TRBV7-9	TRBJ2-7	TRBD2	many
CASSPDRAGKQYF	TGTGCCAGCTCACCAGACAGGGCAGGGAAGCAGTACTTC	TRBV18	TRBJ2-7	TRBD1	NA
CSAPSRGFTGELFF	TGCAGTGCTCCCTCCCGAGGGTTTACCGGGGAGCTGTTTTTT	TRBV20-1	TRBJ2-2	NA	few
CASSFTYGSYEQYF	TGTGCCAGCAGTTTTACGTACGGATCCTACGAGCAGTACTTC	TRBV28	TRBJ2-7	NA	NA
CATWGYHYEQYF	TGTGCCACCTGGGGGTACCACTACGAGCAGTACTTC	TRBV28	TRBJ2-7	NA	few